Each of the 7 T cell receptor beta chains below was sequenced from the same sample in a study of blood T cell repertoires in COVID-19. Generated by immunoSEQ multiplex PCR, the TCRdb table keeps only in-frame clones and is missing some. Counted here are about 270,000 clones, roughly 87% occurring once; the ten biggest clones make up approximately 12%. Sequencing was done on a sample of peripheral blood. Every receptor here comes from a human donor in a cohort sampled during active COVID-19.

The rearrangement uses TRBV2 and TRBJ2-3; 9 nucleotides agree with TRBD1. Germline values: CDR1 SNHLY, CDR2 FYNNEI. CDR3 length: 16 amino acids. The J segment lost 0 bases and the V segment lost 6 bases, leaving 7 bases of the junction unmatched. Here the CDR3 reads CASRDRGITSTDTQYF. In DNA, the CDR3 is TGTGCCAGCAGGGACAGGGGAATTACTAGCACAGATACGCAGTATTTT. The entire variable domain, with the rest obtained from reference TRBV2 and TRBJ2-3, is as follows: EPEVTQTPSHQVTQMGQEVILRCVPISNHLYFYWYRQILGQKVEFLVSFYNNEISEKSEIFDDQFSVERPDGSNFTLKIRSTKLEDSAMYFCASRDRGITSTDTQYFGPGTRLTVL.

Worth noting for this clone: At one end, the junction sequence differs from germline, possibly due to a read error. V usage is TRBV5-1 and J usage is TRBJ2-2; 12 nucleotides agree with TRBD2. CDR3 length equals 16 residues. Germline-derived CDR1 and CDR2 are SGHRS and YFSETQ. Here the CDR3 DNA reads TGCGCCAGCAGCTTGCCACTAGCGGGAGGCATCGGGAAGCTGTTTTTT. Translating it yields CASSLPLAGGIGKLFF.

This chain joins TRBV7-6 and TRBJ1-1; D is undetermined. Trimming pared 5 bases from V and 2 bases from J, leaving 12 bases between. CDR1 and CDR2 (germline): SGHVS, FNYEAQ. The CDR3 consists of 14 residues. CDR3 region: CASSRLITNTEAFF. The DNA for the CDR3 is TGTGCCAGCAGCCGACTGATCACAAACACTGAAGCTTTCTTT.

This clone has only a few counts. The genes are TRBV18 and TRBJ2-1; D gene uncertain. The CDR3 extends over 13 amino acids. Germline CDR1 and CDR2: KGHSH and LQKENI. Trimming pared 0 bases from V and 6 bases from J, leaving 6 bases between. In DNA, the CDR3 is TGTGCCAGCTCACCACCTTCTTCCAATGAGCAGTTCTTC. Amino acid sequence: CASSPPSSNEQFF.

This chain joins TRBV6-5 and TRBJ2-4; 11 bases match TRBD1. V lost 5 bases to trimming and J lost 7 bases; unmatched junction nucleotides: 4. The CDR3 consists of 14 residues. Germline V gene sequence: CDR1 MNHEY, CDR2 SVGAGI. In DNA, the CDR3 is TGTGCCAGCAGTCGAGGGACAGGGGGGAACATTCAGTACTTC. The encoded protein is CASSRGTGGNIQYF.

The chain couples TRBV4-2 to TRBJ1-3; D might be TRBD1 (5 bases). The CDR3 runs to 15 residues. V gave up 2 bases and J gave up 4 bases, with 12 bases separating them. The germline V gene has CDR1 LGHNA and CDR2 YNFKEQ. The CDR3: CASSQPGSGGNTIYF. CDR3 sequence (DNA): TGTGCCAGCAGCCAACCAGGGTCTGGAGGAAACACCATATATTTT.

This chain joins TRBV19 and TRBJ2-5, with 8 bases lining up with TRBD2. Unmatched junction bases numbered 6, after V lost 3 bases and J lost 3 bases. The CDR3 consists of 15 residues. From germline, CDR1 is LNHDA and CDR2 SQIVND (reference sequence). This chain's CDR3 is CASSIGGRIKETQYF. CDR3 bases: TGTGCCAGTAGTATCGGCGGGAGGATTAAAGAGACCCAGTACTTC.